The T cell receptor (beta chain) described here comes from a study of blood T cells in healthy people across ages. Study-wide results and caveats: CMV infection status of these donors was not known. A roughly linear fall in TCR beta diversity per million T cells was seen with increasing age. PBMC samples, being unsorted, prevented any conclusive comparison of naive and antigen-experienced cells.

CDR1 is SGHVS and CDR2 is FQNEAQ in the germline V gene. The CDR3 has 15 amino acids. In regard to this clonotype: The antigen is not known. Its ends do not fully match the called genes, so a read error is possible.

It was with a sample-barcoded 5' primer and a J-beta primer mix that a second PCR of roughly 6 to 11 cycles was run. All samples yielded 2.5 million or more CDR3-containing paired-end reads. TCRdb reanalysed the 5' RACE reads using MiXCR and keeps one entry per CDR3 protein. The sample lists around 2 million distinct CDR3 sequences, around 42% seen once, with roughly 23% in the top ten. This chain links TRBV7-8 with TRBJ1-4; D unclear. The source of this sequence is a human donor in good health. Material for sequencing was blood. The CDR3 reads CASGLENSLSEKLFF. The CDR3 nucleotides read TGTGCCAGCGGCTTAGAGAACAGTTTATCTGAAAAACTGTTTTTT.